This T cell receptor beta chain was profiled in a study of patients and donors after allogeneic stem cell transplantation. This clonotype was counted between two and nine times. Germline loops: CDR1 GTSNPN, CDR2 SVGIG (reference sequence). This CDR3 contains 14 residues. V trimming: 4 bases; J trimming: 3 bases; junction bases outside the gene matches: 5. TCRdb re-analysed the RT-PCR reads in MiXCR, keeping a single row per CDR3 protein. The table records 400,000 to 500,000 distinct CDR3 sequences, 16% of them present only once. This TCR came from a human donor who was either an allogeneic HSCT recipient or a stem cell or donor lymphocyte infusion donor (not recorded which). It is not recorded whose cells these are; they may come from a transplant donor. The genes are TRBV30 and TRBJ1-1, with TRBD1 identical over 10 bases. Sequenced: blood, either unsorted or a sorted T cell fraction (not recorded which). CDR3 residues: CAWMGDRGYTEAFF. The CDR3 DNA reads TGTGCCTGGATGGGGGACAGGGGATACACTGAAGCTTTCTTT.